These T cell receptor beta chains were read from a single sample in a study of technical replicates of blood from a handful of donors. The method was immunoSEQ multiplex PCR; TCRdb's version includes in-frame clones alone and lacks a portion of them. The sample contains tens of thousands of clones, over 90% of which appear only once. The sequencing input was T cells isolated from PBMCs. Receptors were obtained from a human donor in good health. The CDR3 runs from the conserved cysteine through the conserved F or W. A D gene is named only where the DNA matches it firmly. Size is omitted from some rows. Given values are once, few, many or a class for expanded clones.

TRBJ2-1,TRBD2,TRBV6-5,-,CASSYSRTSGYNEQFF,TGTGCCAGCAGTTACTCCCGGACTAGCGGATACAATGAGCAGTTCTTC
TRBJ1-5,-,TRBV19,-,CASSIGPSQPQHF,TGTGCCAGTAGTATAGGGCCTAGTCAGCCCCAGCATTTT
TRBJ2-3,TRBD1,TRBV7-9,-,CASSSTTGVGDTQYF,TGTGCCAGCAGCTCGACGACAGGGGTCGGGGATACGCAGTATTTT
TRBJ1-2,-,TRBV28,once,CASSFPGLWSGYTF,TGTGCCAGCAGTTTTCCGGGATTGTGGAGTGGCTACACCTTC
TRBJ1-1,-,TRBV6-5,once,CASRQRLNTEAFF,TGTGCCAGCCGGCAAAGACTAAACACTGAAGCTTTCTTT
TRBJ2-1,TRBD2,TRBV6-4,-,CASSDKTSGAYNEQFF,TGTGCCAGCAGTGACAAGACTAGCGGGGCCTACAATGAGCAGTTCTTC
TRBJ2-1,-,TRBV4-3,-,CASSPRDSELYNEQFF,TGCGCCAGCAGCCCCCGGGACTCCGAACTTTACAATGAGCAGTTCTTC
TRBJ2-2,TRBD2,TRBV4-1,-,CASSQDPPGAGETGELFF,TGCGCCAGCAGCCAAGATCCCCCCGGGGCGGGAGAAACCGGGGAGCTGTTTTTT
TRBJ2-7,-,TRBV27,-,CASRTSPDSSYEQYF,TGTGCCAGCAGGACCTCTCCGGACTCCTCCTACGAGCAGTACTTC
TRBJ2-1,TRBD1,TRBV7-2,-,CASSVGQGYNEQFF,TGTGCCAGCAGCGTAGGACAGGGATACAATGAGCAGTTCTTC
TRBJ2-3,-,TRBV9,-,CASSAGLSTDTQYF,TGTGCCAGCAGCGCGGGACTGAGCACAGATACGCAGTATTTT
TRBJ2-7,-,TRBV5-4,-,CASSFAGAYEQYF,TGTGCCAGCAGCTTCGCGGGGGCTTACGAGCAGTACTTC
TRBJ2-2,TRBD2,TRBV29-1,-,CSVRTSGNTGELFF,TGCAGCGTTCGGACTAGCGGGAACACCGGGGAGCTGTTTTTT
TRBJ1-5,TRBD1,TRBV5-6,-,CASSFTGGNQPQHF,TGTGCCAGCAGCTTTACAGGGGGGAATCAGCCCCAGCATTTT
TRBJ2-2,-,TRBV9,-,CASSVELPTGELFF,TGTGCCAGCAGCGTAGAACTACCCACCGGGGAGCTGTTTTTT
TRBJ2-1,TRBD2,TRBV27,-,CASSPSEAGGLDEQFF,TGTGCCAGCAGTCCCTCCGAAGCGGGAGGTTTGGATGAGCAGTTCTTC
TRBJ2-1,TRBD2,TRBV4-3,-,CASSQGYQREFNEQFF,TGCGCCAGCAGCCAAGGGTACCAGCGGGAGTTCAATGAGCAGTTCTTC
TRBJ2-2,TRBD1,TRBV5-1,-,CASSLGQGGTGELFF,TGCGCCAGCAGCTTGGGACAGGGCGGGACCGGGGAGCTGTTTTTT
TRBJ1-1,-,TRBV2,-,CASSGLTGNPFLNTEAFF,TGTGCCAGCAGTGGATTAACAGGGAATCCGTTTTTGAACACTGAAGCTTTCTTT
TRBJ2-5,-,TRBV11-3,-,CASSLDSGDQETQYF,TGTGCCAGCAGCTTAGATAGCGGCGACCAAGAGACCCAGTACTTC
TRBJ1-5,TRBD1,TRBV7-2,-,CASSFGTGEEQPQHF,TGTGCCAGCAGCTTCGGGACAGGGGAAGAGCAGCCCCAGCATTTT
TRBJ2-3,TRBD2,TRBV5-1,-,CASSPGGGTDTQYF,TGCGCCAGCAGCCCGGGAGGGGGCACAGATACGCAGTATTTT
TRBJ2-7,-,TRBV9,-,CASSVFDADYEQYF,TGTGCCAGCAGCGTTTTTGATGCAGATTACGAGCAGTACTTC
TRBJ1-1,TRBD1,TRBV5-1,-,CASSPGTANTEAFF,TGCGCCAGCAGCCCAGGGACAGCGAACACTGAAGCTTTCTTT